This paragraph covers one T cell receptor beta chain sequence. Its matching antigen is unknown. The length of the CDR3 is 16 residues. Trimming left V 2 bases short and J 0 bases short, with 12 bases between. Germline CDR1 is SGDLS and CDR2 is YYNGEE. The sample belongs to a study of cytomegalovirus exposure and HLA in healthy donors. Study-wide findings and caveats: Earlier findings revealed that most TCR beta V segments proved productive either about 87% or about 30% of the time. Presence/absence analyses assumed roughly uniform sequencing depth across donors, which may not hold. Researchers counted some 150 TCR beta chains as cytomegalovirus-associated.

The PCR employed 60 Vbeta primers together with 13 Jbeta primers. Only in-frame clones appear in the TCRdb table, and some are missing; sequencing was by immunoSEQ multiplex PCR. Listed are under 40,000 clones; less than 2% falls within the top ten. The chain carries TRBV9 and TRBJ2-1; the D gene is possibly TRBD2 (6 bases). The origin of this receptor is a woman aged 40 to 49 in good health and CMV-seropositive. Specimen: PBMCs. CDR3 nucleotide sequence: TGTGCCAGCAGCGTGGGCGGGGTGAGCTCCTACAATGAGCAGTTCTTC. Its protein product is CASSVGGVSSYNEQFF.